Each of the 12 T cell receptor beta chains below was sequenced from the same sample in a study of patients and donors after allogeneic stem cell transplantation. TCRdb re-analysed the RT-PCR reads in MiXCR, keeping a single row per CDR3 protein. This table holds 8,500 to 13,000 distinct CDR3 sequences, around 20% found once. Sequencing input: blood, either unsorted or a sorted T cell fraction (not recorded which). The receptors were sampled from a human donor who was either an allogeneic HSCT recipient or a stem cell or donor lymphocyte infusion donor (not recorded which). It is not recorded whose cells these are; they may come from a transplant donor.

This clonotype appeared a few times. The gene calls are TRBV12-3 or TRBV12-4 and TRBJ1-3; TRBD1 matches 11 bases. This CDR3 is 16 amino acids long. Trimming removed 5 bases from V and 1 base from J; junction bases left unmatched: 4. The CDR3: CASSIGQGASGNTIYF. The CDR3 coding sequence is TGTGCCAGCAGTATAGGACAGGGGGCTTCTGGAAACACCATATATTTT.

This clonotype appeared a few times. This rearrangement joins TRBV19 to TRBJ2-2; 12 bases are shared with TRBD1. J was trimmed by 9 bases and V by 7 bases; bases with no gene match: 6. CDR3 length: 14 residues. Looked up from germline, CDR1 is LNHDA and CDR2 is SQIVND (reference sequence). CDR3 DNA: TGTGCCAGTACCCCGGGACAGGGGGCCAGGGAGCTGTTTTTT. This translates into CASTPGQGARELFF.

CDR3 sequence: CAWTEDYNSPLHF. The CDR3 DNA sequence: TGTGCCTGGACGGAAGATTATAATTCACCCCTCCACTTT. The chain is built from TRBV30 and TRBJ1-6; no clear D. Germline V gene sequence: CDR1 GTSNPN, CDR2 SVGIG (reference sequence). The germline V and J ends were trimmed by 4 bases and 4 bases, with 8 bases remaining between them. The CDR3 sequence is 13 residues long.

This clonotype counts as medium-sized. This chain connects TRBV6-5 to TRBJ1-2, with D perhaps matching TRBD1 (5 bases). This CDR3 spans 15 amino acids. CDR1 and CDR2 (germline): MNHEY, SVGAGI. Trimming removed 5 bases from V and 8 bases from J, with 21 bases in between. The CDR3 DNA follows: TGTGCCAGCAGTCGACCCAGTGAGGGGATGAAGGGCTACACCTTC. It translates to CASSRPSEGMKGYTF.

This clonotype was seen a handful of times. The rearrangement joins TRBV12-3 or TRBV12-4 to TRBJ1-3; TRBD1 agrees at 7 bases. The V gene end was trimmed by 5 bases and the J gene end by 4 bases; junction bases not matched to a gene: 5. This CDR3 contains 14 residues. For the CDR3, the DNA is TGTGCCAGCAGTCGAAGGGGGCTCGGAAACACCATATATTTT. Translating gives CASSRRGLGNTIYF.

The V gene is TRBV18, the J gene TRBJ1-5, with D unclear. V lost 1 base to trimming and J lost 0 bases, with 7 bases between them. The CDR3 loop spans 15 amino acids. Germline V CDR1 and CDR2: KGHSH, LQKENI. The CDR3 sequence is CASSPRVDSNQPQHF. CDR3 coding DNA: TGTGCCAGCTCACCACGGGTAGATAGCAATCAGCCCCAGCATTTT.

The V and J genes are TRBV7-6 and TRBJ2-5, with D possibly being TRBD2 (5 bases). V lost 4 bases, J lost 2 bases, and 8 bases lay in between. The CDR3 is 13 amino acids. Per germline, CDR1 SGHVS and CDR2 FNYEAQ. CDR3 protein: CASSSTGQETQYF. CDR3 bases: TGTGCCAGCAGCTCCACGGGGCAAGAGACCCAGTACTTC.

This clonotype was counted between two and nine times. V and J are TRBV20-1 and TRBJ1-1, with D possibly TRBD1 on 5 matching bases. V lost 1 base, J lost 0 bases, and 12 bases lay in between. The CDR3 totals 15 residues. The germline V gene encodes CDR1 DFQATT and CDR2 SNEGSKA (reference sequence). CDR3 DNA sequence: TGCAGTGCTAGAGTTCCGGAGGGGATGAACACTGAAGCTTTCTTT. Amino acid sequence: CSARVPEGMNTEAFF.

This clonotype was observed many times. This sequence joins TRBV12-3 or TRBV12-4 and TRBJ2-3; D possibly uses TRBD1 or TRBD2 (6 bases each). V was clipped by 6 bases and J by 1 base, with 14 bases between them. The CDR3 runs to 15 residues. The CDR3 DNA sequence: TGTGCCAGCAGCCGCACTGGGGGGCGCACAGATACGCAGTATTTT. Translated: CASSRTGGRTDTQYF.

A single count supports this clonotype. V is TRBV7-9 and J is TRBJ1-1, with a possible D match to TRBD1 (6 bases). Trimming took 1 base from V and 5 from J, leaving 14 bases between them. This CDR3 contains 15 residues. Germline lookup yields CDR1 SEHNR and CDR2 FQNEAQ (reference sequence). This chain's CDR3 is CASSLVSGGHTEAFF. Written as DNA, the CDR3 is TGTGCCAGCAGCTTAGTCTCGGGGGGGCATACTGAAGCTTTCTTT.

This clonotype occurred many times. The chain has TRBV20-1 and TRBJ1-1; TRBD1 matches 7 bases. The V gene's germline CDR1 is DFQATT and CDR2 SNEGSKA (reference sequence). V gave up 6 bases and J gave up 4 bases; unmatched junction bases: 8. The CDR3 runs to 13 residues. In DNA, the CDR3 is TGCAGTGCCCGAAGGGGGCTGAGCACTGAAGCTTTCTTT. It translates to CSARRGLSTEAFF.

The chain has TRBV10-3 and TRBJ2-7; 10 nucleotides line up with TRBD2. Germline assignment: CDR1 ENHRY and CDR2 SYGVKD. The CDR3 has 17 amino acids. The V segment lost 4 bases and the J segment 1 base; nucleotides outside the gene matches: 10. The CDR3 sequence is CAISALASGGVSYEQYF. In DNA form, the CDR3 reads TGTGCCATCAGTGCCTTGGCGAGCGGGGGGGTATCCTACGAGCAGTACTTC.